The 21 T cell receptor beta chains reported below all come from one sample, sequenced in a study of yellow fever vaccine responses in identical twins (dated by TCRdb to 2016 to 2019). The receptor library was made with RT-PCR. Sequencing used an Illumina HiSeq 2500. TCRdb reworked the public reads: Q25 trimming with fastp, MiXCR clone assembly, productive beta chains retained. Identical CDR3 proteins give one entry, which carries the most common genes and DNA. The sample contains some 1,500 distinct CDR3 sequences, 5.5% to 7.5% of them found a single time. The ten top clones hold 11% of the sample. The sample here was T cells from blood (PBMCs), unsorted or a sorted subset (not recorded which), taken before or after yellow fever vaccination (not recorded which). These receptors came from a woman younger than 30 who received the yellow fever vaccine. Donor details come from another sample of the same person, matched by shared clones.

J is TRBJ2-7 and V is TRBV15; D possibly corresponds to TRBD1 (6 bases). Trimming removed 1 base from V and 3 bases from J, with 10 bases in between. CDR1 is LNHNV and CDR2 is YYDKDF in the germline V gene (reference sequence). The CDR3 length is 14 residues. The DNA for the CDR3 is TGTGCCACCAGCAGAGGCGGACAGAACTACGAGCAGTACTTC. As protein: CATSRGGQNYEQYF.

Worth noting for this clonotype: Since no conserved phenylalanine or tryptophan closes the CDR3, a read error is the likely cause. The gene calls are TRBV15 and TRBJ2-7, with D possibly being TRBD1 or TRBD2 (5 bases each). The germline gives CDR1 LNHNV, CDR2 YYDKDF (reference sequence). The CDR3 extends over 14 amino acids. Trimming left V 3 bases short and J 0 bases short, with 9 bases between. This CDR3 is CATSSGAGSYEQYI. DNA for the CDR3: TGTGCCACCAGCAGCGGGGCTGGCTCCTACGAGCAGTACATC.

Within the sample, this clonotype is medium-sized (0.01 to 0.1%). The chain couples TRBV28 to TRBJ2-1, with 7 bases that match TRBD2. The CDR3 contains 14 residues. Trimming took 7 bases from V and 5 from J; bases not matched to a gene: 8. Per germline, CDR1 MDHEN and CDR2 SYDVKM. CDR3 amino acids: CASIGGSKHNEQFF. DNA for the CDR3: TGTGCCAGCATCGGCGGGAGCAAGCACAATGAGCAGTTCTTC. Full variable domain (rest looked up from reference TRBV28 and TRBJ2-1): DVKVTQSSRYLVKRTGEKVFLECVQDMDHENMFWYRQDPGLGLRLIYFSYDVKMKEKGDIPEGYSVSREKKERFSLILESASTNQTSMYLCASIGGSKHNEQFFGPGTRLTVL.

This clonotype is medium-sized within its sample. The chain recombines TRBV12-3 or TRBV12-4 with TRBJ2-1; TRBD1 matches at 10 bases. The CDR3 length is 17 residues. The V segment lost 4 bases and the J segment 4 bases; nucleotides outside the gene matches: 10. CDR3 DNA sequence: TGTGCCAGCAGTTCGTCCCCGACAGGGGGCGAATACAATGAGCAGTTCTTC. Its translation: CASSSSPTGGEYNEQFF.

This clonotype ranks as medium-sized. The gene calls are TRBV6-2 or TRBV6-3 and TRBJ2-5; 11 positions agree with TRBD2. The CDR3 is 19 amino acids. CDR1 and CDR2 (germline): MNHEY, SVGEGT. V dropped 2 bases and J dropped 5; count of bases not matched to a gene: 16. The CDR3 DNA reads TGTGCCAGCAGTTACGAAAATCCCACTACTAGCGGGAGCGGGGAGACCCAGTACTTC. Translating gives CASSYENPTTSGSGETQYF.

V gene TRBV10-3 combines with J gene TRBJ2-7; TRBD2 aligns across 7 bases. Per germline, CDR1 ENHRY and CDR2 SYGVKD. The CDR3 has 14 amino acids. The V segment lost 3 bases and the J segment 0 bases; nucleotides outside the gene matches: 2. The CDR3 nucleotides read TGTGCCATCAGTGACGGGGGGATCTCCTACGAGCAGTACTTC. It yields the protein CAISDGGISYEQYF.

Sample share makes this clonotype large. The chain links TRBV28 to TRBJ2-7, with TRBD1 matching 10 bases. Trimming at V came to 3 bases and at J to 3 bases, leaving 5 bases not matched to a gene. Germline CDR1 is MDHEN and CDR2 is SYDVKM. The CDR3 extends over 15 amino acids. DNA of the CDR3: TGTGCCAGCAGTTTCGGGGGACAGGGGATCTACGAGCAGTACTTC. As protein: CASSFGGQGIYEQYF.

This clonotype has a handful of counts. The chain has TRBV4-2 and TRBJ1-4; D is ambiguous. The CDR3 is made up of 18 amino acids. V was shortened by 1 base and J by 0 bases, with 15 bases between the two germline ends. The germline CDR1 and CDR2 sequences are LGHNA and YNFKEQ. The CDR3 here is CASSQVGLTSATNEKLFF. DNA of the CDR3: TGTGCCAGCAGCCAAGTTGGTCTAACTTCAGCAACTAATGAAAAACTGTTTTTT.

By sample fraction, this clonotype is large. The chain has TRBV11-1 and TRBJ2-3; tentatively, D is TRBD2 (5 bases). Trimming took 2 bases from V and 2 from J, leaving 8 bases between them. Looked up from germline, CDR1 is SGHAT and CDR2 is FQDESV (reference sequence). The CDR3 is made up of 14 amino acids. The CDR3 nucleotides are TGTGCCAGCAGCTTACGGACTGCCACAGATACGCAGTATTTT. Amino acid sequence: CASSLRTATDTQYF.

V usage is TRBV20-1 and J usage is TRBJ2-7; tentative D call: TRBD2 (6 bases). V lost 6 bases and J lost 9, with 18 bases in between. In germline, CDR1 is DFQATT, CDR2 SNEGSKA (reference sequence). The CDR3 contains 12 residues. CDR3: CSALGEERGQYF. The CDR3 DNA is TGCAGTGCGTTGGGGGAGGAACGGGGGCAGTACTTC.

This clonotype counts as large. The chain recombines TRBV29-1 with TRBJ2-7; 9 bases align to TRBD1. V gave up 6 bases and J gave up 0 bases; unmatched junction bases: 3. The CDR3 is 13 residues long. The germline gives CDR1 SQVTM, CDR2 ANQGSEA. Here the CDR3 reads CSVRDRVSYEQYF. The CDR3 DNA sequence: TGCAGCGTCCGGGACAGGGTCTCCTACGAGCAGTACTTC.

This clonotype is medium-sized by share. The chain is built from TRBV7-9 and TRBJ2-5; D assignment may be TRBD1 or TRBD2 (5 bases each). The V gene lost 1 base and the J gene lost 6 bases, with 21 bases spanning the gap. The CDR3 sequence is 17 residues long. CDR1 is SEHNR and CDR2 is FQNEAQ in the germline V gene (reference sequence). The DNA of the CDR3 is TGTGCCAGCAGCTTAGTACCTTCGGGCCCTGAGGGGAAGACCCAGTACTTC. Residues: CASSLVPSGPEGKTQYF.

By sample fraction, this clonotype is large. V is TRBV4-3 and J is TRBJ2-7; D not certain. V was shortened by 4 bases and J by 2 bases, with 12 bases between the two germline ends. Looked up from germline, CDR1 is LGHNA and CDR2 is YSLEER. The CDR3 spans 14 residues. The CDR3 here is CASSPSDGTYEQYF. CDR3 sequence (DNA): TGCGCCAGCAGCCCCTCGGACGGAACCTACGAGCAGTACTTC.

In its sample, this clonotype is large (0.1 to 1%). The V call is TRBV9, the J call TRBJ2-5; D not resolved. Trimming shortened V by 0 bases and J by 4 bases, and 7 bases separated the two germline ends. The CDR3 runs to 13 residues. Germline values: CDR1 SGDLS, CDR2 YYNGEE. The CDR3 DNA reads TGTGCCAGCAGCGTAGCGCTGGTAGAGACCCAGTACTTC. As protein: CASSVALVETQYF.

This clonotype was seen more than once but under ten times. The V and J genes are TRBV7-3 and TRBJ2-1, with TRBD1 matching over 9 bases. Germline V gene lookup returns CDR1 SGHTA and CDR2 FQGTGA. With 5 bases clipped from V and 8 bases from J, the junction kept 19 bases outside the gene matches. The CDR3 extends over 18 amino acids. CDR3 in DNA: TGTGCCAGCAGCCCCTCCATTGGGGTACAGGGGGCGGACCATGAGCAGTTCTTC. Translated, it gives CASSPSIGVQGADHEQFF.

This clonotype was observed a few times. V is TRBV5-1 and J is TRBJ2-1; a possible D gene is TRBD2 (5 bases). Germline lookup yields CDR1 SGHRS and CDR2 YFSETQ. Trimming removed 6 bases from V and 0 bases from J, with 19 bases in between. The CDR3 loop spans 17 amino acids. The CDR3 DNA reads as TGCGCCAGCACCCCTTACCGACGGGATAGCTCCTACAATGAGCAGTTCTTC. Protein sequence: CASTPYRRDSSYNEQFF.

By its share, this clonotype is medium-sized (0.01 to 0.1%). The J gene is TRBJ2-1, the V gene TRBV4-2, with TRBD2 matching 16 bases. This CDR3 spans 18 amino acids. The V and J ends lost 0 bases and 9 bases, in that order; junction bases with no gene match: 8. Germline-derived CDR1 and CDR2 are LGHNA and YNFKEQ. The CDR3 nucleotides are TGTGCCAGCAGCCAAGACGGGACTAGCGGGGGGGTTACCCTTGAGCAGTTCTTC. Its translation: CASSQDGTSGGVTLEQFF.

V and J are TRBV29-1 and TRBJ2-3; 13 bases are a match to TRBD2. Trimming cost V 7 bases and J 4 bases; bases outside gene matches: 5. The CDR3 extends over 14 amino acids. Per the germline V gene, CDR1 is SQVTM and CDR2 is ANQGSEA. The CDR3 protein is CSDGTSGTPDTQYF. As DNA, the CDR3 is TGCAGCGACGGGACTAGCGGGACTCCAGATACGCAGTATTTT.

By share, this clonotype ranks as medium-sized (0.01 to 0.1%). This rearrangement joins TRBV7-9 to TRBJ2-7, with a possible D match to TRBD1 (5 bases). V lost 5 bases and J 0 bases, leaving 11 bases between the germline ends. Germline V gene sequence: CDR1 SEHNR, CDR2 FQNEAQ (reference sequence). The CDR3 loop spans 14 amino acids. The CDR3, as DNA: TGTGCCAGCAGCCTTCAGGACACCTCCTACGAGCAGTACTTC. Amino acid sequence: CASSLQDTSYEQYF.

The gene calls are TRBV19 and TRBJ2-1; 8 bases fit TRBD1. Unmatched junction bases numbered 12, after V lost 6 bases and J lost 5 bases. Germline V gives CDR1 LNHDA, CDR2 SQIVND (reference sequence). The CDR3 runs to 16 residues. The CDR3 reads CASSSLEGRGHNEQFF. The CDR3 DNA reads TGTGCCAGTAGCTCGTTAGAGGGCAGGGGGCACAATGAGCAGTTCTTC.

In this sample, this clonotype turned up a few times. The chain is built from TRBV11-1 and TRBJ2-1; 8 nucleotides line up with TRBD2. There are 17 residues in the CDR3. V dropped 2 bases and J dropped 6; count of bases not matched to a gene: 12. Germline V gene data show CDR1 as SGHAT and CDR2 as FQDESV (reference sequence). CDR3 sequence reads: CASSLQGAGARGNEQFF. The CDR3 nucleotides read TGTGCCAGCAGCTTACAAGGAGCGGGAGCCCGTGGCAATGAGCAGTTCTTC.